This note documents a single T cell receptor beta chain sequence. This record comes from a study of T-cell memory formation after mild COVID-19. Study-level background: TCR clustering was largely donor specific.

TCRdb processed the 5' RACE reads anew with MiXCR; each CDR3 protein has one entry. The table includes roughly 120,000 distinct CDR3 sequences, about 16% detected once. This CDR3 has 14 amino acids. The V end lost 4 bases, the J end lost 5 bases, and 14 bases lay between the germline ends. Germline V CDR1 and CDR2: SGHTA, FQGNSA. This TCR was sampled from an adult woman who had mild COVID-19 (a few samples of this study predate the infection). Cell type and time point are not known. The chain combines TRBV7-2 with TRBJ1-1; possible D gene TRBD1, 5 bases. Sequenced sample: PBMCs or a T cell subset sorted from them (not recorded which). For the CDR3, the DNA is TGTGCCAGCAGCTGGCAGGTGGGGACGACTGAAGCTTTCTTT. Protein: CASSWQVGTTEAFF.